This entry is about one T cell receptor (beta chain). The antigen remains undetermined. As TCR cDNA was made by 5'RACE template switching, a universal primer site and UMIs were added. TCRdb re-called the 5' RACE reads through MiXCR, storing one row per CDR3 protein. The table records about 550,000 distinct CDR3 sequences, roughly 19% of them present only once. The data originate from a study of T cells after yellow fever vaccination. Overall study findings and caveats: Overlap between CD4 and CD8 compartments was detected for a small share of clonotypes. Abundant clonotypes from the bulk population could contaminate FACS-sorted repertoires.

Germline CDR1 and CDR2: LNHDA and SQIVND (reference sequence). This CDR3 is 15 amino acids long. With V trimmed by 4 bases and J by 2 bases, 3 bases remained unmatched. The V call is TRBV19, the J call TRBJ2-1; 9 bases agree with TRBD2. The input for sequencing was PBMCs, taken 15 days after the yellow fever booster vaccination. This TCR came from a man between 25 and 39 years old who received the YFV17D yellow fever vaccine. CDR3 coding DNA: TGTGCCAGTAGTAGGCCTAGCGGGACCTACAATGAGCAGTTCTTC. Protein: CASSRPSGTYNEQFF.